This T cell receptor (beta chain) was captured in a study of CD8 T cells in ankylosing spondylitis. Preparation of TCR beta libraries was done by quantitative 5'-RACE with molecular barcodes. TCRdb re-called the 5' RACE reads with MiXCR, one entry per CDR3 protein. The table shows 350,000 to 450,000 distinct CDR3 sequences, with roughly 22% occurring only once. This clonotype was seen a few times. The length of the CDR3 is 14 residues. Trimming shortened V by 5 bases and J by 4 bases, and 9 bases separated the two germline ends. Germline-derived CDR1 and CDR2 are SGHVS and FQNEAQ. The chain links TRBV7-8 to TRBJ2-6; D remains unclear. Sequencing was carried out using blood, either unsorted or a sorted T cell fraction (not recorded which). This TCR was sampled from a male donor with ankylosing spondylitis or in good health (not recorded which). In DNA, the CDR3 is TGTGCCAGCAGCCCCCCCCCGGGGGCCAACGTCCTGACTTTC. Residues: CASSPPPGANVLTF.